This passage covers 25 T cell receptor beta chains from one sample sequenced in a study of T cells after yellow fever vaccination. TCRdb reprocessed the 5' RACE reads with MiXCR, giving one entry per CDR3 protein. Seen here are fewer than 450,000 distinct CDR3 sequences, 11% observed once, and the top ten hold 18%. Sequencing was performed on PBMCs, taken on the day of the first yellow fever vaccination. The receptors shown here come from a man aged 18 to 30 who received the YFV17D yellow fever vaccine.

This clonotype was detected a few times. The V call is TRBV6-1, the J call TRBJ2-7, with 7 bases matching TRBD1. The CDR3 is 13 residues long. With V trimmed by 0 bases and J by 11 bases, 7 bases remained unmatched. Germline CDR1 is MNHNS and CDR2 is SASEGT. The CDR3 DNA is TGTGCCAGCAGTGAAGCGGGACAGCCCGAAAAGTACGTC. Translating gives CASSEAGQPEKYV.

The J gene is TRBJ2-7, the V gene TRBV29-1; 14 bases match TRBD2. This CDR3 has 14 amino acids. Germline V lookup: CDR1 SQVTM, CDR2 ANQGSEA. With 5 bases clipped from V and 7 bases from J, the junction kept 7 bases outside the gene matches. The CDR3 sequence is CSVPGTSGGKEQYF. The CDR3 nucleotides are TGCAGCGTTCCCGGGACTAGCGGGGGCAAGGAGCAGTACTTC.

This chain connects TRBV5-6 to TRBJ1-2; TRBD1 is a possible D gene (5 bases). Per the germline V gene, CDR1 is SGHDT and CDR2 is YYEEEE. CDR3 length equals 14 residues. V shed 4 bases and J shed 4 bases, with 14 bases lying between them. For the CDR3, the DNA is TGTGCCAGCAGCGATACAGGCAAAGGCTATGGCTACACCTTC. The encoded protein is CASSDTGKGYGYTF.

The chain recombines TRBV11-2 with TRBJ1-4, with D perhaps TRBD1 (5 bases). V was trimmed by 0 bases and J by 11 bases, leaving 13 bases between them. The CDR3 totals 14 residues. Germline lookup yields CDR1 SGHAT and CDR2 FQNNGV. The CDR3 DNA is TGTGCCAGCAGCTTAGATCAGCCAGGGAATAAACTGTTTTTT. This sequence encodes CASSLDQPGNKLFF. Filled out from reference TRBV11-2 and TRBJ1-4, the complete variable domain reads EAGVAQSPRYKIIEKRQSVAFWCNPISGHATLYWYQQILGQGPKLLIQFQNNGVVDDSQLPKDRFSAERLKGVDSTLKIQPAKLEDSAVYLCASSLDQPGNKLFFGSGTQLSVL.

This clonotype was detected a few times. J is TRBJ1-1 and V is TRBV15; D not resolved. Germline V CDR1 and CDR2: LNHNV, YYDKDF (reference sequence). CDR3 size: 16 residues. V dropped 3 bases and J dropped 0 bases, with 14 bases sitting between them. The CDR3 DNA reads TGTGCCACCAGCAGCCCCCTGGAGGGCTTGAACACTGAAGCTTTCTTT. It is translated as CATSSPLEGLNTEAFF.

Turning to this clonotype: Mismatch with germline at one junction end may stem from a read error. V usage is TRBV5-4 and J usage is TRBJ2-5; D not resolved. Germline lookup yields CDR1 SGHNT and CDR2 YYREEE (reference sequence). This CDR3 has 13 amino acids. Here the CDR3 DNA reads TGTGCCAGCAGCTTGGATTCAGAAGAGAGCCAGTACTTC. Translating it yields CASSLDSEESQYF.

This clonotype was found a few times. CDR3: CASTLRDREAFF. CDR3 sequence (DNA): TGTGCCAGCACCTTACGGGACCGGGAAGCTTTCTTT. This chain joins TRBV28 and TRBJ1-1, with a tentative D call TRBD1 (5 bases). The V and J ends lost 7 bases and 8 bases respectively, with 14 bases between them. This CDR3 spans 12 amino acids. Looked up from germline, CDR1 is MDHEN and CDR2 is SYDVKM.

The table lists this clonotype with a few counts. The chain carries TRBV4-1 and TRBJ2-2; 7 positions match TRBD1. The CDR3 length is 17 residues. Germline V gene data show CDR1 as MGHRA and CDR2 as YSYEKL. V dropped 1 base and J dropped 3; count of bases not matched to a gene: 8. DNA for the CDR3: TGCGCCAGCAGCCAAGGATTCTGGACAGGTTACACCGGGGAGCTGTTTTTT. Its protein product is CASSQGFWTGYTGELFF.

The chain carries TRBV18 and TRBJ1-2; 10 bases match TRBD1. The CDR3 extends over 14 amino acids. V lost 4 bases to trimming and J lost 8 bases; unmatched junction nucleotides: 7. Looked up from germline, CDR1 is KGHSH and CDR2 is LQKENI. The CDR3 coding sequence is TGTGCCAGCTCACGTGCGGACAGGGGGACAGGCTACACCTTC. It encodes CASSRADRGTGYTF.

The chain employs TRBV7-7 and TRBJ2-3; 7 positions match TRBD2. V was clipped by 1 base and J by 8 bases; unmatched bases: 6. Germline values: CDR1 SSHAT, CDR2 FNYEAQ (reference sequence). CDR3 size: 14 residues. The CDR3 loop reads CASSLDWEGSTQYF. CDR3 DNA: TGTGCCAGCAGCTTAGACTGGGAGGGAAGTACGCAGTATTTT.

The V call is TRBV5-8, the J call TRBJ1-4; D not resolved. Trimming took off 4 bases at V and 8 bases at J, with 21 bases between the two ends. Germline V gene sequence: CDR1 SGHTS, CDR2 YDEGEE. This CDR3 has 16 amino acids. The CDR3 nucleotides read TGTGCCAGCAGCCTGGGTTCGGCAGGCTTAAACGAAAAACTGTTTTTT. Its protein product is CASSLGSAGLNEKLFF.

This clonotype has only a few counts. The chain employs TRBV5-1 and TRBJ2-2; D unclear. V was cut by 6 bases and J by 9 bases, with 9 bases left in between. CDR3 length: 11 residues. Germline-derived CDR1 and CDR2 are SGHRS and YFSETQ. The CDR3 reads CASTTDRELFF. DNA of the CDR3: TGCGCCAGCACAACGGACCGGGAGCTGTTTTTT.

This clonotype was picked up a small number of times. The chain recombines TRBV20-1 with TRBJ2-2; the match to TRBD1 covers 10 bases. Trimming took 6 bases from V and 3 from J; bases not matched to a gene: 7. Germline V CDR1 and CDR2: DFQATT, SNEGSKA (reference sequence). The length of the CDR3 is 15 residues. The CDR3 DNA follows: TGCAGTGCGCAACCCGGGACAGGGGACACCGGGGAGCTGTTTTTT. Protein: CSAQPGTGDTGELFF.

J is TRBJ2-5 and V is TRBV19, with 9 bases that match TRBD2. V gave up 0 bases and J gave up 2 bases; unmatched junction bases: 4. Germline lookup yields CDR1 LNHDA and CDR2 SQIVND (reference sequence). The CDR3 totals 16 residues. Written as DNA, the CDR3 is TGTGCCAGTAGTATAGATCTGCGGGGGGGTCAAGAGACCCAGTACTTC. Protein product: CASSIDLRGGQETQYF.

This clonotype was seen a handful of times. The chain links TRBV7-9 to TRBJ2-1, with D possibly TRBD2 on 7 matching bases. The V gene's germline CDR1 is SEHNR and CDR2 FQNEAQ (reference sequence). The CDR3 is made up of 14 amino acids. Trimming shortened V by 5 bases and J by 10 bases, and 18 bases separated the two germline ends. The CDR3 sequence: CASSRGGQPREQFF. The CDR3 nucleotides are TGTGCCAGCAGCAGGGGGGGGCAGCCTCGGGAGCAGTTCTTC.

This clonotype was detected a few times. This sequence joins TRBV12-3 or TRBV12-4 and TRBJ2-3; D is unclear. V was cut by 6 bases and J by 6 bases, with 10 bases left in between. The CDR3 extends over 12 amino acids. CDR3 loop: CASRRPGDTQYF. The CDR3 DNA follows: TGTGCCAGCAGGCGACCTGGCGATACGCAGTATTTT.

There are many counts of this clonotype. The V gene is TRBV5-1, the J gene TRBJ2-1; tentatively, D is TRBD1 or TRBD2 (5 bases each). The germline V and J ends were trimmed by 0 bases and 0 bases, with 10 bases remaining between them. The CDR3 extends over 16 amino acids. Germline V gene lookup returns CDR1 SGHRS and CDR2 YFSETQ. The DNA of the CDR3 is TGCGCCAGCAGCTTGGGGGGCGCGGGCTCCTACAATGAGCAGTTCTTC. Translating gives CASSLGGAGSYNEQFF.

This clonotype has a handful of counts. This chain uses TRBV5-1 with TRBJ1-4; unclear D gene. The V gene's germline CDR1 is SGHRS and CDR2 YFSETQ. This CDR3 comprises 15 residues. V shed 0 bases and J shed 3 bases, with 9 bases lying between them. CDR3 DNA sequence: TGCGCCAGCAGCTTGGATTGGCAGGCTAATGAAAAACTGTTTTTT. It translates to CASSLDWQANEKLFF. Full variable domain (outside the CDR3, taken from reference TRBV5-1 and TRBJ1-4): KAGVTQTPRYLIKTRGQQVTLSCSPISGHRSVSWYQQTPGQGLQFLFEYFSETQRNKGNFPGRFSGRQFSNSRSEMNVSTLELGDSALYLCASSLDWQANEKLFFGSGTQLSVL.

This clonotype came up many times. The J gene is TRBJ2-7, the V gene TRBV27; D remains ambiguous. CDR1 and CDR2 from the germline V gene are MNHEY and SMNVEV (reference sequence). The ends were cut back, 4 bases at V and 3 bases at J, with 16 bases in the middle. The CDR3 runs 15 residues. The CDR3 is CASSSTLAVLYEQYF. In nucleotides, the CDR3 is TGTGCCAGCAGTTCAACTCTTGCGGTTCTCTACGAGCAGTACTTC.

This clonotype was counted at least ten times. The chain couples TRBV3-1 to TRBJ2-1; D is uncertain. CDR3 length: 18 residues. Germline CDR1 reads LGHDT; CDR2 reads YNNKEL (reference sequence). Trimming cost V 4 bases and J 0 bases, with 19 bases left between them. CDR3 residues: CASSLASSSLSSYNEQFF. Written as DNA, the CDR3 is TGTGCCAGCAGCCTCGCTTCGAGTAGCCTAAGCTCCTACAATGAGCAGTTCTTC.

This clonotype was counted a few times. The CDR3 region has the DNA TGTGCCACCAGCAGAGATGCGGGGGGCGCACGGACCGGGGAGCTGTTTTTT. The encoded protein is CATSRDAGGARTGELFF. The chain couples TRBV15 to TRBJ2-2, with TRBD2 matching 8 bases. The ends lost 0 bases at V and 5 bases at J; junction bases unmatched: 8. CDR3 size: 17 residues. The V gene's germline CDR1 is LNHNV and CDR2 YYDKDF (reference sequence).

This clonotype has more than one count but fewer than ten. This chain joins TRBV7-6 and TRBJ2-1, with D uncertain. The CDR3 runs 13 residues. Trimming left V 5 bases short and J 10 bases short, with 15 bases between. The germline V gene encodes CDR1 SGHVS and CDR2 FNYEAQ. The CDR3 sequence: CASSPTPIREQFF. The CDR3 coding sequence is TGTGCCAGCAGCCCCACCCCCATTCGGGAGCAGTTCTTC. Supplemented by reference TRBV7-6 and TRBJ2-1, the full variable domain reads GAGVSQSPRYKVTKRGQDVALRCDPISGHVSLYWYRQALGQGPEFLTYFNYEAQQDKSGLPNDRFSAERPEGSISTLTIQRTEQRDSAMYRCASSPTPIREQFFGPGTRLTVL.

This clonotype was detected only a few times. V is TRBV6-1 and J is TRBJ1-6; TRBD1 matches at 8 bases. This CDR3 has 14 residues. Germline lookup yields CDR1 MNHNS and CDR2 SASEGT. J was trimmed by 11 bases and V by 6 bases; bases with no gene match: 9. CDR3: CASSRGTGSTPLHF. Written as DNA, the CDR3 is TGTGCCAGCAGCCGCGGGACAGGCTCGACACCCCTCCACTTT.

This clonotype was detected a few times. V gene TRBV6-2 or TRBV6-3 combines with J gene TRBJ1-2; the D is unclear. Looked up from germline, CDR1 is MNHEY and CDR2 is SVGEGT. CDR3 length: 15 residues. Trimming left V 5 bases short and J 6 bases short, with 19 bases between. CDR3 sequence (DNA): TGTGCCAGCAGTCCCAGCCAGGCCCCTTTGAATGGCTACACCTTC. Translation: CASSPSQAPLNGYTF.

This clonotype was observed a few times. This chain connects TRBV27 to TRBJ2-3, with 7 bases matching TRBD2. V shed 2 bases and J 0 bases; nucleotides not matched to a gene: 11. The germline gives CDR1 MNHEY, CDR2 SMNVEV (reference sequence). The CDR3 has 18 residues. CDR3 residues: CASSLTKRGISSTDTQYF. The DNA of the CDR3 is TGTGCCAGCAGTTTAACGAAGCGGGGCATAAGCAGCACAGATACGCAGTATTTT.